This TCR beta chain came from a study of early T cells in non-severe SARS-CoV-2 infection. Whole-study context: Whole-blood bulk RNA, unsorted, was sequenced, and chains were unpaired.

cDNA molecules, individually, were tagged with unique molecular identifiers. Each CDR3 protein is one row after TCRdb ran MiXCR on the 5' RACE reads. This repertoire shows some 54,000 distinct CDR3 sequences, more than 9.5% found once; its top ten account for less than 15%. Study-level findings and limits: Reliance on VDJdb matching favored anti-spike CD8 responses; private and CD4 specificities were missed.

V was pared by 6 bases and J by 10 bases, with 11 bases of the junction left unmatched. The CDR3 runs 13 residues. Germline CDR1 and CDR2: DFQATT and SNEGSKA (reference sequence). This clonotype came up many times. Antigen: not known. Specimen: whole blood. The TCR comes from an adult who was a healthcare worker with PCR-confirmed SARS-CoV-2 infection or an uninfected control (not recorded which). The chain carries TRBV20-1 and TRBJ1-2; 10 nucleotides line up with TRBD1. The CDR3 loop is CSADPGTGVVYTF. The CDR3 region has the DNA TGCAGTGCGGATCCCGGGACAGGGGTAGTCTACACCTTC.